These 32 T cell receptor beta chains share one sample of origin, sequenced in a study of T cell repertoires in cytomegalovirus infection. Antigens of these TCRs are unknown. TCRdb reprocessed the reads with MiXCR, giving one entry per CDR3 protein. The sample records roughly 800,000 distinct CDR3 sequences, under 35% being singletons. The source was cultured CD8+ T cells from PBMCs, collected from culture after CMV antigen stimulation. The receptors originated from a human donor in good health (CMV status not recorded). Some clones in this sample may be carry-over from other donors' samples.

The genes are TRBV7-9 and TRBJ2-7; 7 bases line up with TRBD1. The length of the CDR3 is 14 residues. Trimming took 4 bases from V and 4 from J; bases not matched to a gene: 7. Germline-derived CDR1 and CDR2 are SEHNR and FQNEAQ (reference sequence). CDR3 coding DNA: TGTGCCAGCAGCTCTCCTGACAGGGAGTACGAGCAGTACTTC. It is translated as CASSSPDREYEQYF.

The J gene is TRBJ2-5, the V gene TRBV9; D gene unclear. V was shortened by 3 bases and J by 5 bases, with 8 bases between the two germline ends. This CDR3 has 12 amino acids. The V gene's germline CDR1 is SGDLS and CDR2 YYNGEE. The CDR3 DNA sequence: TGTGCCAGCAGCGCACCTGGGGAGACCCAGTACTTC. This translates into CASSAPGETQYF.

The chain carries TRBV10-3 and TRBJ1-5, with 10 positions matching TRBD1. Germline CDR1 ENHRY, CDR2 SYGVKD. The CDR3 is 14 residues long. V dropped 10 bases and J dropped 3; count of bases not matched to a gene: 6. The CDR3 loop is CATGQGGFNQPQHF. Written as DNA, the CDR3 is TGTGCCACCGGACAGGGGGGATTCAATCAGCCCCAGCATTTT.

This clonotype turned up a few times. The chain links TRBV7-9 to TRBJ1-2; a possible D gene is TRBD1 (5 bases). The ends were cut back, 0 bases at V and 0 bases at J, with 17 bases in the middle. In germline, CDR1 is SEHNR, CDR2 FQNEAQ (reference sequence). This CDR3 is built from 18 residues. The CDR3 DNA reads as TGTGCCAGCAGCTTAGCAGGAGGAACAGGCTTAGCTAACTATGGCTACACCTTC. Amino acid sequence: CASSLAGGTGLANYGYTF. The full variable domain, in which reference TRBV7-9 and TRBJ1-2 provide the parts outside the CDR3, is DTGVSQNPRHKITKRGQNVTFRCDPISEHNRLYWYRQTLGQGPEFLTYFQNEAQLEKSRLLSDRFSAERPKGSFSTLEIQRTEQGDSAMYLCASSLAGGTGLANYGYTFGSGTRLTVV.

This clonotype was seen more than once but under ten times. This chain joins TRBV6-1 and TRBJ2-2; 7 bases map to TRBD1. The CDR3 length is 18 residues. CDR1 is MNHNS and CDR2 is SASEGT in the germline V gene. The J segment lost 4 bases and the V segment lost 6 bases, leaving 17 bases of the junction unmatched. The CDR3 DNA follows: TGTGCCAGCAGAAAACGCTGGCCCTGGACAGGATGCACCGGGGAGCTGTTTTTT. Translated: CASRKRWPWTGCTGELFF.

This clonotype was seen only a few times. The chain recombines TRBV12-3 or TRBV12-4 with TRBJ1-3, with D hard to call. The CDR3 contains 14 residues. Trimming removed 8 bases from V and 0 bases from J, with 11 bases in between. The CDR3 is CASGRMDSGNTIYF. Here the CDR3 DNA reads TGTGCCAGCGGACGGATGGACTCTGGAAACACCATATATTTT.

The V call is TRBV12-3 or TRBV12-4, the J call TRBJ1-1; D may be TRBD1 (6 bases). Trimming cost V 6 bases and J 6 bases, with 23 bases left between them. The CDR3 totals 16 residues. CDR3 sequence: CASSWNSGTSGAEAFF. The CDR3 DNA is TGTGCCAGCAGCTGGAACTCCGGGACATCAGGGGCTGAAGCTTTCTTT.

The sample holds many counts of this clonotype. The J gene is TRBJ2-3, the V gene TRBV7-2, with unresolved D. The CDR3 consists of 15 residues. With 0 bases removed from V and 2 bases from J, the gap between germline ends came to 9 bases. Germline CDR1 and CDR2: SGHTA and FQGNSA. The CDR3 is CASSLATTSTDTQYF. Here the CDR3 DNA reads TGTGCCAGCAGCTTAGCGACCACCTCCACAGATACGCAGTATTTT.

In this sample, this clonotype turned up many times. This chain joins TRBV2 and TRBJ2-2; D is unclear. This CDR3 is 14 amino acids long. The V gene lost 11 bases and the J gene lost 8 bases, with 21 bases spanning the gap. The germline V gene encodes CDR1 SNHLY and CDR2 FYNNEI. CDR3 residues: CALLVSRSSGELFF. The CDR3 nucleotides are TGTGCCTTGTTGGTGTCCCGCTCTTCTGGGGAGCTGTTTTTT.

This chain links TRBV12-3 or TRBV12-4 with TRBJ2-2; 9 bases are a match to TRBD1. This CDR3 has 15 residues. Trimming removed 5 bases from V and 6 bases from J; junction bases left unmatched: 7. For the CDR3, the DNA is TGTGCCAGCAGTCCGGGACAGGGAGGCCCCGGGGAGCTGTTTTTT. Residues: CASSPGQGGPGELFF.

The sample holds many counts of this clonotype. The V and J genes are TRBV28 and TRBJ2-5; tentative D call: TRBD2 (6 bases). CDR3 length: 14 amino acids. Trimming cost V 1 base and J 3 bases, with 9 bases left between them. The V gene's germline CDR1 is MDHEN and CDR2 SYDVKM. The CDR3 coding sequence is TGTGCCAGCAGTTTATTGGGACTGAAAGAGACCCAGTACTTC. Its protein is CASSLLGLKETQYF.

This clonotype was observed a few times. The chain joins TRBV4-1 to TRBJ2-1; 11 bases are a match to TRBD2. Germline CDR1 and CDR2: MGHRA and YSYEKL. This CDR3 region has 16 residues. J lost 7 bases, V lost 0 bases, and 5 bases had no gene match. The CDR3 is CASSQDSGGAFNEQFF. Here the CDR3 DNA reads TGCGCCAGCAGCCAAGATAGCGGGGGGGCCTTTAATGAGCAGTTCTTC.

The chain combines TRBV7-3 with TRBJ1-2, with 8 bases that match TRBD1. The CDR3 is 17 residues long. V lost 2 bases and J lost 1; bases outside the gene matches: 9. Germline CDR1 and CDR2: SGHTA and FQGTGA. The CDR3 sequence: CASSLPPGGNLNYGYTF. The CDR3 coding sequence is TGTGCCAGCAGCTTACCGCCAGGGGGCAACCTTAACTATGGCTACACCTTC.

To note about this clonotype: This may come from a read error, since a much larger clone is one base off. The chain uses TRBV28 and TRBJ1-5, with unresolved D. The CDR3 runs 12 residues. CDR1 and CDR2 (germline): MDHEN, SYDVKM. The CDR3 DNA sequence: TGTGCCAGCAGGACGGTGAATCAGCCCCAGCGTTTT. Protein sequence: CASRTVNQPQRF.

Many counts were recorded for this clonotype. The DNA of the CDR3 is TGTGCCAGCAGCTTAGGGGGGCCGGGAAACACCATATATTTT. It specifies CASSLGGPGNTIYF. The chain is built from TRBV7-3 and TRBJ1-3; a weak D match, TRBD1 (6 bases). Germline V gene lookup returns CDR1 SGHTA and CDR2 FQGTGA. The V end was cut by 2 bases, the J end by 4 bases, with 9 bases between. This CDR3 has 14 residues.

This chain connects TRBV10-2 to TRBJ1-1, with D perhaps matching TRBD1 (5 bases). The germline V gene encodes CDR1 WSHSY and CDR2 SAAADI. CDR3 length: 14 residues. The ends were cut back, 7 bases at V and 5 bases at J, with 17 bases in the middle. In DNA, the CDR3 is TGCGCCAGCACCTTAGACAGTAGAGAGACTGAAGCTTTCTTT. Encoded protein: CASTLDSRETEAFF.

This clonotype was seen only a few times. The V call is TRBV7-9, the J call TRBJ2-1; the match to TRBD2 covers 9 bases. The CDR3 has 17 residues. Trimming took 4 bases from V and 6 from J; bases not matched to a gene: 13. Germline CDR1 reads SEHNR; CDR2 reads FQNEAQ (reference sequence). CDR3 in amino acids: CASSYNTLAGTRNEQFF. CDR3 in DNA: TGTGCCAGCAGCTACAATACCCTAGCGGGGACACGCAATGAGCAGTTCTTC. The full variable domain, completed using reference TRBV7-9 and TRBJ2-1, is DTGVSQNPRHKITKRGQNVTFRCDPISEHNRLYWYRQTLGQGPEFLTYFQNEAQLEKSRLLSDRFSAERPKGSFSTLEIQRTEQGDSAMYLCASSYNTLAGTRNEQFFGPGTRLTVL.

The chain joins TRBV27 to TRBJ1-2; D gene unclear. This CDR3 spans 16 amino acids. The V gene's germline CDR1 is MNHEY and CDR2 SMNVEV (reference sequence). Trimming stripped 2 bases from V and 6 bases from J, with 19 bases between. For the CDR3, the DNA is TGTGCCAGCAGTTTAAGCTTCTCGCGGACGTCAGATGGCTACACCTTC. It yields the protein CASSLSFSRTSDGYTF.

This clonotype was seen many times. The chain uses TRBV12-5 and TRBJ1-3; the D gene is possibly TRBD1 (5 bases). Trimming removed 6 bases from V and 2 bases from J, with 11 bases in between. The CDR3 contains 14 residues. Germline values: CDR1 LGHNT, CDR2 FRNRAP. CDR3 in DNA: TGTGCTAGTGGCCTTCAGGGTGCTGGAAACACCATATATTTT. This sequence encodes CASGLQGAGNTIYF. Complete variable domain (other parts from reference TRBV12-5 and TRBJ1-3): DARVTQTPRHKVTEMGQEVTMRCQPILGHNTVFWYRQTMMQGLELLAYFRNRAPLDDSGMPKDRFSAEMPDATLATLKIQPSEPRDSAVYFCASGLQGAGNTIYFGEGSWLTVV.

This clonotype was seen many times. The rearrangement joins TRBV6-2 or TRBV6-3 to TRBJ2-1; D assignment may be TRBD1 or TRBD2 (5 bases each). The CDR3 sequence is 14 residues long. Germline CDR1 reads MNHEY; CDR2 reads SVGEGT. Deletions cut 6 bases from V and 4 bases from J, with 13 bases between. CDR3 sequence (DNA): TGTGCCAGCAGCGACGAGGGGCTTTACAATGAGCAGTTCTTC. Amino acid sequence: CASSDEGLYNEQFF.

This clonotype occurred many times. The chain is built from TRBV12-3 or TRBV12-4 and TRBJ2-1, with TRBD1 matching 8 bases. The CDR3 is 16 residues long. Trimming removed 2 bases from V and 2 bases from J; junction bases left unmatched: 5. CDR3 residues: CASSLSPDRAYNEQFF. The CDR3 nucleotides read TGTGCCAGCAGTTTATCGCCGGACAGGGCCTACAATGAGCAGTTCTTC.

This clonotype was observed at least ten times. This rearrangement joins TRBV7-2 to TRBJ2-5; 7 nucleotides agree with TRBD1. CDR3 size: 16 residues. CDR1 SGHTA and CDR2 FQGNSA come from the germline V gene. Unmatched junction bases numbered 7, after V lost 3 bases and J lost 0 bases. The DNA for the CDR3 is TGTGCCAGCAGCTTCCCCCGGGACAGTTACCAAGAGACCCAGTACTTC. Amino acids: CASSFPRDSYQETQYF.

A few counts support this clonotype. CDR3 coding DNA: TGTGCCAGCAGATCCCAAGTCCAAGAGACCCAGTACTTC. Protein sequence: CASRSQVQETQYF. V and J are TRBV27 and TRBJ2-5, with D unclear. Germline assignment: CDR1 MNHEY and CDR2 SMNVEV (reference sequence). The CDR3 runs 13 residues. V lost 6 bases and J 1 base, leaving 9 bases between the germline ends.

The genes are TRBV6-5 and TRBJ2-5, with no clear D. CDR1 is MNHEY and CDR2 is SVGAGI in the germline V gene. Trimming removed 11 bases at V and 0 bases at J, with 16 bases between. CDR3 length: 14 residues. The CDR3 DNA follows: TGTGCCTGCCGGGCCAAATCGTACCAAGAGACCCAGTACTTC. It translates to CACRAKSYQETQYF.

V gene TRBV7-9 combines with J gene TRBJ2-5; possibly TRBD1 for D (5 bases). The CDR3 sequence is 12 residues long. Germline V lookup: CDR1 SEHNR, CDR2 FQNEAQ (reference sequence). V lost 6 bases and J 3 bases, leaving 8 bases between the germline ends. Here the CDR3 DNA reads TGTGCCAGCAGAAGACAGAAAGAGACCCAGTACTTC. This sequence encodes CASRRQKETQYF.

The chain employs TRBV13 and TRBJ2-7; 11 bases map to TRBD1. This CDR3 comprises 14 residues. Germline CDR1 is PRHDT and CDR2 is FYEKMQ (reference sequence). V shed 9 bases, J shed 1 base, and the junction held 5 bases outside the gene matches. The CDR3 nucleotides are TGTGCCAGTACGGGACAGGGGGATTCCTACGAGCAGTACTTC. This translates into CASTGQGDSYEQYF.

This clonotype was seen only a few times. V is TRBV7-9 and J is TRBJ2-5; D is undetermined. The CDR3 has 17 residues. The germline gives CDR1 SEHNR, CDR2 FQNEAQ (reference sequence). V was trimmed by 0 bases and J by 0 bases, leaving 14 bases between them. CDR3 loop: CASSLAVGYSYQETQYF. In nucleotides, the CDR3 is TGTGCCAGCAGCTTAGCGGTGGGCTACTCGTACCAAGAGACCCAGTACTTC.

This clonotype was picked up many times. V usage is TRBV6-6 and J usage is TRBJ1-2, with 7 bases identical to TRBD1. The CDR3 is made up of 12 amino acids. Losses at the gene ends were 5 bases for V and 3 bases for J; bases not matched to a gene: 0. Germline CDR1 MNHNY, CDR2 SVGAGI (reference sequence). CDR3 in amino acids: CASSQGDYGYTF. The CDR3 nucleotides are TGTGCCAGCAGTCAGGGGGACTATGGCTACACCTTC.

The genes are TRBV5-1 and TRBJ1-4; D gene uncertain. The CDR3 has 16 amino acids. Trimming left V 1 base short and J 0 bases short, with 10 bases between. Germline-derived CDR1 and CDR2 are SGHRS and YFSETQ. Here the CDR3 reads CASSLFQVATNEKLFF. In nucleotides, the CDR3 is TGCGCCAGCAGCTTGTTTCAGGTGGCAACTAATGAAAAACTGTTTTTT.

This clonotype was counted between two and nine times. CDR3 nucleotide sequence: TGTGCCAGCAGTTTTGGGTGGGAGCAGTTCTTC. Its translation: CASSFGWEQFF. The chain recombines TRBV6-2 or TRBV6-3 with TRBJ2-1, with D unclear. The CDR3 consists of 11 residues. V was clipped by 4 bases and J by 10 bases, with 8 bases between them. The germline V gene has CDR1 MNHEY and CDR2 SVGEGT.

There are a few counts of this clonotype. The chain is built from TRBV6-4 and TRBJ2-1; a weak D match, TRBD1 (6 bases). V lost 0 bases and J lost 5, with 11 bases in between. This CDR3 region has 15 residues. Germline CDR1 reads MRHNA; CDR2 reads SNTAGT. The DNA for the CDR3 is TGTGCCAGCAGTGACTCATATGCAGGGGACAATGAGCAGTTCTTC. Translation: CASSDSYAGDNEQFF.

This clonotype was counted at least ten times. The genes are TRBV2 and TRBJ2-7; D is perhaps TRBD2 (6 bases). Germline V CDR1 and CDR2: SNHLY, FYNNEI. V lost 4 bases and J lost 9, with 16 bases in between. This CDR3 region has 13 residues. The CDR3 protein is CASSGGQGLRQYV. The CDR3 bases are TGTGCCAGCAGTGGCGGGCAGGGACTCAGGCAGTACGTC.